This entry is about one T cell receptor (beta chain). Its antigen is currently unknown. V lost 5 bases, J lost 8 bases, and 16 bases stayed unmatched. Germline CDR1 is SGHVS and CDR2 is FNYEAQ. This CDR3 is built from 18 residues. The sample comes from a study of Ad26.COV2.S vaccination and SARS-CoV-2 variants. Assay: immunoSEQ multiplex PCR; the TCRdb copy retains only in-frame clones and omits some. This table holds roughly 380,000 clones, about 85% found once. The study's findings and limits: TCR breadth and depth analyses may have underestimated total T cell responses.

Treatment of the sample: some 19 received Ad26.COV2.S at low or high dose, single or two shots; about five received placebo; per-sample allocation not given. Sampling was done on day 63 after the first vaccine or placebo injection. Specimen: peripheral blood, collected in a trial of Ad26.COV2.S vaccine versus placebo. The TCR was taken from a person aged 18-65 years who received the Ad26.COV2.S COVID-19 vaccine or a placebo. J is TRBJ2-4 and V is TRBV7-6; 12 positions agree with TRBD2. DNA of the CDR3: TGTGCCAGCAGCCCGAGCTCCCCTAGCGGGGGGGCCAGGGACATTCAGTACTTC. Its translation is CASSPSSPSGGARDIQYF.